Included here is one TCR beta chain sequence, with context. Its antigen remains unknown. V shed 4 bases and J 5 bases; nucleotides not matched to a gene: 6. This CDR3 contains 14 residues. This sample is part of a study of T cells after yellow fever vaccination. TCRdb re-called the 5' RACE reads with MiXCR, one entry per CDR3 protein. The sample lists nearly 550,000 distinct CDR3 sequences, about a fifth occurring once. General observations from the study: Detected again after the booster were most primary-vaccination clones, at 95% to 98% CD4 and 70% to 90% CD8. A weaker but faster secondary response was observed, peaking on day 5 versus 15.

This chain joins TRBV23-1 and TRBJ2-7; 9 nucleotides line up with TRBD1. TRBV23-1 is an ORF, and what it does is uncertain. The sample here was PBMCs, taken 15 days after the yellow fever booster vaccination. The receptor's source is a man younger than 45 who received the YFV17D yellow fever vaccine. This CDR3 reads CASSPRDRVNEQYF. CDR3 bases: TGCGCCAGCAGTCCCCGGGACAGGGTTAACGAGCAGTACTTC.